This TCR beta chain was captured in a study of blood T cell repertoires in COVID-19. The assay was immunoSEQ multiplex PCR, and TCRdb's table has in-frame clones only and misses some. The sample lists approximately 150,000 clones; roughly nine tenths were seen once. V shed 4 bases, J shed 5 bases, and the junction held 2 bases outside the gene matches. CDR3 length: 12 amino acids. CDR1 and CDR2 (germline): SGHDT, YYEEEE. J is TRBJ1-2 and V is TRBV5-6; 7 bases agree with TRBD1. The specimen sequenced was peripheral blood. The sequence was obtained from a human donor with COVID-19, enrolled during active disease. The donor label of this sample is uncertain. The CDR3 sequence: CASSEGQYGYTF. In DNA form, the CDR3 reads TGTGCCAGCAGCGAGGGACAGTATGGCTACACCTTC.